This entry lists 19 T cell receptor beta chains sequenced from one sample in a study of blood T cells in healthy people across ages. A second roughly 6 to 11 cycle PCR used barcoded and J-beta primers. TCRdb reprocessed the 5' RACE reads with MiXCR, giving one entry per CDR3 protein. The table lists about 630,000 distinct CDR3 sequences, under 25% of them singletons. The sample comprised blood. Source of these receptors: a man between 65 and 85 years old in good health.

This clonotype was seen a few times. J is TRBJ2-4 and V is TRBV2; 12 bases map to TRBD2. The V and J ends lost 7 bases and 1 base, in that order; junction bases with no gene match: 5. The CDR3 consists of 16 residues. Germline V CDR1 and CDR2: SNHLY, FYNNEI. Here the CDR3 DNA reads TGTGCCAGCATTGGACTAGCGGGACTCGCCAAAAACATTCAGTACTTC. Translated: CASIGLAGLAKNIQYF.

Only a few counts were recorded for this clonotype. This rearrangement joins TRBV12-3 or TRBV12-4 to TRBJ2-3; 11 positions match TRBD2. The CDR3 has 18 residues. J was trimmed by 0 bases and V by 6 bases; bases with no gene match: 11. The CDR3 nucleotides are TGTGCCAGCAGCCCTATTACGAGACTAGCGGGAAGCACAGATACGCAGTATTTT. Translating it yields CASSPITRLAGSTDTQYF.

The gene calls are TRBV2 and TRBJ1-1; D might be TRBD1 (6 bases). The ends were cut back, 6 bases at V and 1 base at J, with 9 bases in the middle. The germline CDR1 and CDR2 sequences are SNHLY and FYNNEI. The CDR3 is 13 residues long. The chain's CDR3 is CASSNRANTEAFF. Written as DNA, the CDR3 is TGTGCCAGCAGCAACAGGGCGAACACTGAAGCTTTCTTT.

There are a few counts of this clonotype. The DNA of the CDR3 is TGCAGTGCCCCCTCCGGAGCAGATACGCAGTATTTT. Amino acids: CSAPSGADTQYF. This chain connects TRBV20-1 to TRBJ2-3; D ambiguous. In germline, CDR1 is DFQATT, CDR2 SNEGSKA (reference sequence). V was trimmed by 6 bases and J by 4 bases, leaving 11 bases between them. CDR3 length equals 12 residues.

The CDR3 region is CASRDSPMNTEAFF. The CDR3 region has the DNA TGCGCCAGTAGGGACTCGCCGATGAACACTGAAGCTTTCTTT. This chain uses TRBV5-1 with TRBJ1-1; a weak D match, TRBD1 (5 bases). Germline CDR1 and CDR2: SGHRS and YFSETQ. The germline V and J ends were trimmed by 8 bases and 0 bases, with 14 bases remaining between them. CDR3 size: 14 residues.

This clonotype occurred a few times. V usage is TRBV20-1 and J usage is TRBJ2-1; D possibly corresponds to TRBD1 (6 bases). V was clipped by 4 bases and J by 2 bases, with 15 bases between them. CDR1 is DFQATT, CDR2 SNEGSKA, per germline (reference sequence). This CDR3 spans 15 amino acids. The CDR3 bases are TGCAGTGCTAACAGGGTGGGGAGCCCCTACAATGAGCAGTTCTTC. Amino acids: CSANRVGSPYNEQFF.

The chain couples TRBV20-1 to TRBJ2-3, with 7 bases aligning to TRBD2. Germline values: CDR1 DFQATT, CDR2 SNEGSKA (reference sequence). There are 11 residues in the CDR3. The junction had 9 bases not matched to a gene; V was cut back by 8 bases and J by 10 bases. CDR3 nucleotide sequence: TGCAGTACGAGAGGACTAGGTGCGCAGTATTTT. Protein product: CSTRGLGAQYF.

The chain links TRBV5-1 to TRBJ2-2; 9 bases align to TRBD1. From germline, CDR1 is SGHRS and CDR2 YFSETQ. V dropped 0 bases and J dropped 2; count of bases not matched to a gene: 8. CDR3 length: 18 residues. Written as DNA, the CDR3 is TGCGCCAGCAGCTTGGCAGCTCCGGGACAGGGCAACACCGGGGAGCTGTTTTTT. It translates to CASSLAAPGQGNTGELFF.

This chain joins TRBV20-1 and TRBJ2-1, with 12 bases aligning to TRBD2. The CDR3 runs to 17 residues. Germline assignment: CDR1 DFQATT and CDR2 SNEGSKA (reference sequence). The J segment lost 12 bases and the V segment lost 0 bases, leaving 15 bases of the junction unmatched. The CDR3 loop is CSARDLETSGSVYGQFF. CDR3 coding DNA: TGCAGTGCTAGAGATCTGGAGACTAGCGGGAGTGTCTATGGGCAGTTCTTC.

This chain joins TRBV7-8 and TRBJ2-1; 12 positions match TRBD2. The J segment lost 5 bases and the V segment lost 5 bases, leaving 10 bases of the junction unmatched. CDR3 size: 17 residues. The V gene's germline CDR1 is SGHVS and CDR2 FQNEAQ. CDR3 coding DNA: TGTGCCAGCAGCCCACAGACTAGCGGGAGACTGAACAATGAGCAGTTCTTC. It translates to CASSPQTSGRLNNEQFF.

V is TRBV7-4 and J is TRBJ2-1, with 13 bases that match TRBD2. V lost 5 bases to trimming and J lost 2 bases; unmatched junction nucleotides: 6. Germline-derived CDR1 and CDR2 are SGHVT and SQSDAQ. CDR3 length: 17 amino acids. The CDR3 region has the DNA TGTGCCAGCAGCGCAGCGGGACTAGCGGGGACCTACAATGAGCAGTTCTTC. As protein: CASSAAGLAGTYNEQFF.

V and J are TRBV5-6 and TRBJ1-2; possible D gene TRBD1, 6 bases. Germline CDR1 reads SGHDT; CDR2 reads YYEEEE. The CDR3 is made up of 18 amino acids. V was cut by 2 bases and J by 0 bases, with 20 bases left in between. The CDR3 DNA is TGTGCCAGCAGCTTTCCCCCCCAGGGGAGAAGATCTAACTATGGCTACACCTTC. Translating it yields CASSFPPQGRRSNYGYTF. The full variable domain, rest sourced from reference TRBV5-6 and TRBJ1-2, is DAGVTQSPTHLIKTRGQQVTLRCSPKSGHDTVSWYQQALGQGPQFIFQYYEEEERQRGNFPDRFSGHQFPNYSSELNVNALLLGDSALYLCASSFPPQGRRSNYGYTFGSGTRLTVV.

The rearrangement joins TRBV6-6 to TRBJ1-5, with a tentative D call TRBD1 (6 bases). The CDR3 totals 14 residues. V gave up 2 bases and J gave up 4 bases, with 9 bases separating them. The germline V gene has CDR1 MNHNY and CDR2 SVGAGI (reference sequence). CDR3 sequence (DNA): TGTGCCAGCAGTTACCCAGGGGTGAATCAGCCCCAGCATTTT. It encodes CASSYPGVNQPQHF.

This rearrangement joins TRBV7-9 to TRBJ2-7; D is possibly TRBD1 or TRBD2 (5 bases each). V lost 4 bases and J 2 bases, leaving 18 bases between the germline ends. Germline V lookup: CDR1 SEHNR, CDR2 FQNEAQ (reference sequence). This CDR3 contains 16 residues. CDR3 bases: TGTGCCAGCAGCTCCGTCCAGGGTGAGCGGACCTACGAGCAGTACTTC. Translating gives CASSSVQGERTYEQYF.

At least ten counts were recorded for this clonotype. The rearrangement uses TRBV18 and TRBJ2-1; 10 nucleotides match TRBD2. The CDR3 loop spans 17 amino acids. V was pared by 0 bases and J by 2 bases, with 4 bases of the junction left unmatched. Looked up from germline, CDR1 is KGHSH and CDR2 is LQKENI. DNA of the CDR3: TGTGCCAGCTCACCACCCCCAGCGGGAGGGACCTACAATGAGCAGTTCTTC. This encodes CASSPPPAGGTYNEQFF.

The chain combines TRBV20-1 with TRBJ2-1, with TRBD2 matching 11 bases. Trimming at V came to 6 bases and at J to 9 bases, leaving 13 bases not matched to a gene. Germline V gene sequence: CDR1 DFQATT, CDR2 SNEGSKA (reference sequence). CDR3 length: 15 residues. CDR3 residues: CSASALAGVFVEQFF. The CDR3 region has the DNA TGCAGTGCCTCCGCACTAGCGGGAGTGTTTGTTGAGCAGTTCTTC.

The chain couples TRBV7-8 to TRBJ2-1; the D gene could be TRBD1 or TRBD2 (5 bases each). The tail of the sequence fits TRBJ2-7 better, so the J call may be wrong. The CDR3 covers 15 residues. Germline V gene lookup returns CDR1 SGHVS and CDR2 FQNEAQ. As DNA, the CDR3 is TGTGCCAGCAGCGACACCGGGACCCACTCCTACGAGCAGTACTTC. It encodes CASSDTGTHSYEQYF.

This clonotype was counted only a few times. The DNA of the CDR3 is TGTGCCAGCAGCGGGACAACTGGAAACACCATATATTTT. As protein: CASSGTTGNTIYF. The genes are TRBV9 and TRBJ1-3, with D perhaps matching TRBD1 (5 bases). The length of the CDR3 is 13 residues. CDR1 is SGDLS, CDR2 YYNGEE, per germline. V lost 3 bases to trimming and J lost 2 bases, with 6 bases between them.

V is TRBV18 and J is TRBJ2-5; D is possibly TRBD1 (6 bases). The V gene's germline CDR1 is KGHSH and CDR2 LQKENI. The CDR3 covers 16 residues. V was clipped by 6 bases and J by 0 bases, with 17 bases between them. The CDR3 is CASSEQGNSYQETQYF. In DNA form, the CDR3 reads TGTGCCAGCTCGGAACAGGGAAACTCCTACCAAGAGACCCAGTACTTC. The full variable domain, completed using reference TRBV18 and TRBJ2-5, is NAGVMQNPRHLVRRRGQEARLRCSPMKGHSHVYWYRQLPEEGLKFMVYLQKENIIDESGMPKERFSAEFPKEGPSILRIQQVVRGDSAAYFCASSEQGNSYQETQYFGPGTRLLVL.